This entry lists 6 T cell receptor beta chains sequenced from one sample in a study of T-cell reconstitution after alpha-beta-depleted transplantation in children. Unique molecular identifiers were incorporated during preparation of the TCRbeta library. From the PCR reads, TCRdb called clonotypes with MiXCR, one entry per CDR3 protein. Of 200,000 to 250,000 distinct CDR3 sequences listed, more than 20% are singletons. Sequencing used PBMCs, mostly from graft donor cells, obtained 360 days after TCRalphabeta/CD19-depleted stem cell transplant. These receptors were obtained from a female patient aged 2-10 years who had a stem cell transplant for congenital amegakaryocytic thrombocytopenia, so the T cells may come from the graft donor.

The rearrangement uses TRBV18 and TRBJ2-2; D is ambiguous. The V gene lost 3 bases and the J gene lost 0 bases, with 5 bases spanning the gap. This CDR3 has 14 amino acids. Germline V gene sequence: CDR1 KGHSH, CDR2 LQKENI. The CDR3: CASSPLANTGELFF. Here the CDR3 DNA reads TGTGCCAGCTCACCCTTGGCGAACACCGGGGAGCTGTTTTTT.

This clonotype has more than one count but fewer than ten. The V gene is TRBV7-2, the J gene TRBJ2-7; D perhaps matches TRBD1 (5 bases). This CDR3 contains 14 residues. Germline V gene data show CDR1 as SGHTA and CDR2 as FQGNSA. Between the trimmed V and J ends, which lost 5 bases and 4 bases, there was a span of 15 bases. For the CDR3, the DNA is TGTGCCAGCAGCCAACCCAGGGTTCTATACGAGCAGTACTTC. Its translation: CASSQPRVLYEQYF.

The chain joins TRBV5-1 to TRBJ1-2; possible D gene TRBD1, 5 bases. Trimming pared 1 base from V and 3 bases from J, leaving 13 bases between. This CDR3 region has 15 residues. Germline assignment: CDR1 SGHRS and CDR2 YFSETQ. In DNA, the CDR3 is TGCGCCAGCAGCTTGACTGTGGACACCCACTATGGCTACACCTTC. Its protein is CASSLTVDTHYGYTF.

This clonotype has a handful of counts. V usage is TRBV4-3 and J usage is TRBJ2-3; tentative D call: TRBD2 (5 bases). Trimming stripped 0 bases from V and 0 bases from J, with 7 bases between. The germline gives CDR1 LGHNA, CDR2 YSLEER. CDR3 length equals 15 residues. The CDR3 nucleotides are TGCGCCAGCAGCCAAGAGGAGCGGAGCACAGATACGCAGTATTTT. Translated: CASSQEERSTDTQYF.

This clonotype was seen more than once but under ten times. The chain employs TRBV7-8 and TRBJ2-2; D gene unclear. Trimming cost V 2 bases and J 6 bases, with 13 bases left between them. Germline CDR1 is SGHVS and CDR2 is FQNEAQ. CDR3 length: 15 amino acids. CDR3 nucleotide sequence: TGTGCCAGCAGCTTACTACAGCTAAATCCCGGGGAGCTGTTTTTT. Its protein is CASSLLQLNPGELFF.

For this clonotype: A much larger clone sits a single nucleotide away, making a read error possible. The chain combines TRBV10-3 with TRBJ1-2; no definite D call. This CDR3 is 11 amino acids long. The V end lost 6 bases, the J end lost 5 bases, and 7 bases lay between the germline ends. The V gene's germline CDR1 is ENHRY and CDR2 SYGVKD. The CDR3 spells CAISDKYGYTF. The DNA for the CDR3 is TGTGCCATCAGCGACAAGTATGGCTACACCTTC.